This T cell receptor (beta chain) was captured in a study of T cell changes during pregnancy in multiple sclerosis. CDR3 length: 13 residues. V lost 4 bases and J lost 4, with 10 bases in between. Germline CDR1 reads MNHNS; CDR2 reads SASEGT. Profiling relied on immunoSEQ multiplex PCR, and the TCRdb table lists in-frame clones only, not all of them. Seen here are 85,000 to 100,000 clones, around 94% observed once, and the top ten hold more than 2.5%. The TCR originated in a female donor with multiple sclerosis, enrolled in a pregnancy study. V usage is TRBV6-1 and J usage is TRBJ1-1; D unresolved. The sample was peripheral blood, taken in the first trimester of pregnancy. CDR3 in amino acids: CASSVWGVTEAFF. CDR3 nucleotide sequence: TGTGCCAGCAGTGTATGGGGAGTCACTGAAGCTTTCTTT.